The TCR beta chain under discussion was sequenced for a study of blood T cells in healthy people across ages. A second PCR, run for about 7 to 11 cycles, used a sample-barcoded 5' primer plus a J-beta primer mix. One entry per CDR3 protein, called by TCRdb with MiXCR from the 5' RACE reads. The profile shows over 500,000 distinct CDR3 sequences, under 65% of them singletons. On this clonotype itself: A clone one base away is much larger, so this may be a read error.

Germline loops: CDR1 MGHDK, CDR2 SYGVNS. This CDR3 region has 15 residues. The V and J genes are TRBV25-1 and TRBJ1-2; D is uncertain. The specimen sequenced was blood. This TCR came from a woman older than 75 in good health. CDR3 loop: CVSSEPERGNYGYTF. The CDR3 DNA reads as TGTGTCAGCAGTGAACCTGAGCGAGGGAACTATGGCTACACCTTC.